These T cell receptor beta chains were read from a single sample in a study of OX40 agonist ivuxolimab in advanced cancers. The assay was immunoSEQ multiplex PCR, and TCRdb's table has in-frame clones only and misses some. The table lists around 63,000 clones, more than 80% of them singletons, with less than 14% in the top ten. Source: CD4+ or CD8+ T cells sorted from blood, taken in a trial of the OX40 agonist ivuxolimab. The receptor source for this set is an adult with an advanced solid tumor such as melanoma, head and neck, liver or kidney cancer. Both conserved end residues are part of each CDR3. D genes are given only for firm matches. Expanded clones are given a class, and other clones once, few, many or no size at all.

DNA,CDR3,size,D,J,V
TGTGCCAGCACCCCCCGCCAGGGTGGATCACCCCTCCACTTT,CASTPRQGGSPLHF,.,.,TRBJ1-6,TRBV27
TGTGCCAGCAGCTTTGGCAGAGCCGAGCAGTACTTC,CASSFGRAEQYF,few,.,TRBJ2-7,TRBV5-4
TGTGCCTGGACAGGGTGTATTGCTTTCTTT,CAWTGCIAFF,.,TRBD1,TRBJ1-1,TRBV19
TGTGCCAGCAGCTTGGTCCCAGGAGGGCGGTACGAGCAGTACTTC,CASSLVPGGRYEQYF,.,.,TRBJ2-7,TRBV4-2
TGTGCCAGCAGTCCTTTTTCTAGCGGGATAGCCAAAAACATTCAGTACTTC,CASSPFSSGIAKNIQYF,.,TRBD2,TRBJ2-4,TRBV28
TGTGCCAGCAGCCAAGTACAGGGGGGGCTAGCCTACGAGCAGTACTTC,CASSQVQGGLAYEQYF,.,.,TRBJ2-7,TRBV4-2
TGCGCCAGCAGCACCAGGGGGACCTTACTTAATGAAAAACTGTTTTTT,CASSTRGTLLNEKLFF,.,TRBD1,TRBJ1-4,TRBV5-1
TGTGCCAGCAGTGCGGGACTAGCGGGGGATACGCAGTATTTT,CASSAGLAGDTQYF,.,TRBD2,TRBJ2-3,TRBV6-4
TGTGCCAGCAGTGAGCTGCAAGGAGCCGAAGCTTTCTTT,CASSELQGAEAFF,.,.,TRBJ1-1,TRBV2
TGTGCCAGCAGTGAACCCACAGACCCTCGCCAAGAGACCCAGTACTTC,CASSEPTDPRQETQYF,.,.,TRBJ2-5,TRBV2
TGTGCCAGCAGCTTAGGACCGTACGACGGGGGTGAAAAACTGTTTTTT,CASSLGPYDGGEKLFF,.,.,TRBJ1-4,TRBV7-9